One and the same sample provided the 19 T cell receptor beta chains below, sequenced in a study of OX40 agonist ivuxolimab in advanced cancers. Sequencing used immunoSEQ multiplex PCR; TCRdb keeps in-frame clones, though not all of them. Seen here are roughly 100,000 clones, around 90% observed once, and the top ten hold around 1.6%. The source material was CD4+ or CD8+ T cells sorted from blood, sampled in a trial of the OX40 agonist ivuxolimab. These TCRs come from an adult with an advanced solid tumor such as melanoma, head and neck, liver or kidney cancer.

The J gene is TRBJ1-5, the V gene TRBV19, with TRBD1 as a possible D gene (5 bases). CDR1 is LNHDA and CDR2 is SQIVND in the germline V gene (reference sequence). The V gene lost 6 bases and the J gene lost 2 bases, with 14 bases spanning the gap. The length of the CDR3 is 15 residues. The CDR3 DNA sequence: TGTGCCAGTAGACTGGGGGGGGTTGGCAATCAGCCCCAGCATTTT. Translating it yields CASRLGGVGNQPQHF.

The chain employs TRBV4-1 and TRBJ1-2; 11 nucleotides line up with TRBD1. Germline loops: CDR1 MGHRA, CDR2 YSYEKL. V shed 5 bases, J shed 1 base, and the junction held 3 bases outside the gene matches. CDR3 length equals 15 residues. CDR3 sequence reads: CASSGGTGGNYGYTF. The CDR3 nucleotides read TGCGCCAGCAGCGGAGGGACAGGGGGTAACTATGGCTACACCTTC.

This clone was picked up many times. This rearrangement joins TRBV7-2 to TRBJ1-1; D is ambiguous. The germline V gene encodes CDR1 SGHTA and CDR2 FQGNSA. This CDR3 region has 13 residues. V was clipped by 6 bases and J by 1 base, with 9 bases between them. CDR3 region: CASSLNWNTEAFF. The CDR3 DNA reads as TGTGCCAGCAGTCTGAACTGGAACACTGAAGCTTTCTTT.

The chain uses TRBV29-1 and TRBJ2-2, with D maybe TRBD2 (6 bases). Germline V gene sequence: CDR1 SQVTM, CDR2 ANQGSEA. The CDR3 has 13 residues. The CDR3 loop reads CTGGSGNTGELFF. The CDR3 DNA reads TGCACTGGGGGTAGCGGGAACACCGGGGAGCTGTTTTTT.

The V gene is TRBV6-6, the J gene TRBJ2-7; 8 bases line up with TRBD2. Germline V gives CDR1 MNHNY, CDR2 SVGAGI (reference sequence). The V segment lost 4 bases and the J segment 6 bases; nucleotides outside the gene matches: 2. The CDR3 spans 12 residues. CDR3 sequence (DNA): TGTGCCAGCAGTTTAGCGGGAAGCGAGCAGTACTTC. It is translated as CASSLAGSEQYF.

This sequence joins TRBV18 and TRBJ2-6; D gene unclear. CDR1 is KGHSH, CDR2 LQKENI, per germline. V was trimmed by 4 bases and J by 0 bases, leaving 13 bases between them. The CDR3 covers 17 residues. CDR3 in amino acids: CASSRVYGNSGANVLTF. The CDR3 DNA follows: TGTGCCAGCTCACGGGTATACGGAAACTCTGGGGCCAACGTCCTGACTTTC.

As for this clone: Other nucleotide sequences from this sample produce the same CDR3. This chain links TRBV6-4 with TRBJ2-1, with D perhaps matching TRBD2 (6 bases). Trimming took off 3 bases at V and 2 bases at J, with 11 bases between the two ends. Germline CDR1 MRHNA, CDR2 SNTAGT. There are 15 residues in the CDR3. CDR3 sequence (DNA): TGTGCCAGCAGTGAGCAGGCGGGGACCTACAATGAGCAGTTCTTC. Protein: CASSEQAGTYNEQFF.

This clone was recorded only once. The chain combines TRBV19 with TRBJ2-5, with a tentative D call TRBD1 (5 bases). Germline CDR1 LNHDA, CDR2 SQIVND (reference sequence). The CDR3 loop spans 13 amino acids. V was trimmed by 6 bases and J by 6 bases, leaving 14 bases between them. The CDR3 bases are TGTGCCAGTAGCGACAGTCGCGGAAAGACCCAGTACTTC. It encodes CASSDSRGKTQYF.

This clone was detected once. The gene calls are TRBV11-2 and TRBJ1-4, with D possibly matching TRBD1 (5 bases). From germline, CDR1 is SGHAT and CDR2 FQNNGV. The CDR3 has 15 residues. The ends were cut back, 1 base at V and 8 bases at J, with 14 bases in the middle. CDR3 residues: CASSLVGRVGEKLFF. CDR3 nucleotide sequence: TGTGCCAGCAGCTTAGTGGGCAGGGTCGGAGAAAAACTGTTTTTT. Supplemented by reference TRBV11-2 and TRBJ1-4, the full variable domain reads EAGVAQSPRYKIIEKRQSVAFWCNPISGHATLYWYQQILGQGPKLLIQFQNNGVVDDSQLPKDRFSAERLKGVDSTLKIQPAKLEDSAVYLCASSLVGRVGEKLFFGSGTQLSVL.

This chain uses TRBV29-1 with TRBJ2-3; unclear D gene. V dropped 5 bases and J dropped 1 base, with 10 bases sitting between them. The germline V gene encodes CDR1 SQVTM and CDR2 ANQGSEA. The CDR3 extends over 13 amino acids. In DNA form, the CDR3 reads TGCAGCGTTTTGGGGTACCGCACAGATACGCAGTATTTT. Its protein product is CSVLGYRTDTQYF.

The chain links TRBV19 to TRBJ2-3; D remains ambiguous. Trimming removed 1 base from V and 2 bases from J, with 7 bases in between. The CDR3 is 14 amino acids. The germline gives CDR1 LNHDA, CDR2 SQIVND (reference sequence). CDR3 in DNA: TGTGCCAGTAGTATAGGGCCCCTCACAGATACGCAGTATTTT. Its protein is CASSIGPLTDTQYF.

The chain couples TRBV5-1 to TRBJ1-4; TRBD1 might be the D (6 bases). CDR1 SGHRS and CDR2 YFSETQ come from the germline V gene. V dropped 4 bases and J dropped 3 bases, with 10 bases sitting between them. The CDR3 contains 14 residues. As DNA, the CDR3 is TGCGCCAGCAGCCAAGGGGGACCTAATGAAAAACTGTTTTTT. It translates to CASSQGGPNEKLFF.

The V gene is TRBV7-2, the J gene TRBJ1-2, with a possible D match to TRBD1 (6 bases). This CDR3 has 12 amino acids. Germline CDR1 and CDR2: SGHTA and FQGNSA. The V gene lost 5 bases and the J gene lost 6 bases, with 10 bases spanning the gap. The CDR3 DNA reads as TGTGCCAGCAGCCGAGGGGGAGATGGCTACACCTTC. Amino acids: CASSRGGDGYTF.

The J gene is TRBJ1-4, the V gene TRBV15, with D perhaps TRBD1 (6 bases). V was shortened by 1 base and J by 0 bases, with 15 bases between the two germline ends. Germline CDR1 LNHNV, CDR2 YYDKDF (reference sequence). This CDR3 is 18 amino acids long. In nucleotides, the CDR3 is TGTGCCACCAGCAGAGGAGAAAGTTGGGGGCCAACTAATGAAAAACTGTTTTTT. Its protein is CATSRGESWGPTNEKLFF. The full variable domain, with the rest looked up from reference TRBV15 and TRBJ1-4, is DAMVIQNPRYQVTQFGKPVTLSCSQTLNHNVMYWYQQKSSQAPKLLFHYYDKDFNNEADTPDNFQSRRPNTSFCFLDIRSPGLGDTAMYLCATSRGESWGPTNEKLFFGSGTQLSVL.

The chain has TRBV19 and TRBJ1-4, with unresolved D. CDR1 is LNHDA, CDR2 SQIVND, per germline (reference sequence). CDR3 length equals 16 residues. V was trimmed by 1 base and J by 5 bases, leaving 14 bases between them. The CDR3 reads CASSIGRPGINEKLFF. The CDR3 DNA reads TGTGCCAGTAGTATAGGACGTCCGGGAATCAATGAAAAACTGTTTTTT.

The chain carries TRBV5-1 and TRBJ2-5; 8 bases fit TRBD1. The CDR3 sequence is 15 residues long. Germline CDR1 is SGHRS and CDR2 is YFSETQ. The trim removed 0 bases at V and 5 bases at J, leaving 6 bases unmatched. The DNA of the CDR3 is TGCGCCAGCAGCTTGGACCAGGGGGCGCGGGAGACCCAGTACTTC. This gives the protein CASSLDQGARETQYF. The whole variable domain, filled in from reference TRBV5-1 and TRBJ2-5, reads KAGVTQTPRYLIKTRGQQVTLSCSPISGHRSVSWYQQTPGQGLQFLFEYFSETQRNKGNFPGRFSGRQFSNSRSEMNVSTLELGDSALYLCASSLDQGARETQYFGPGTRLLVL.

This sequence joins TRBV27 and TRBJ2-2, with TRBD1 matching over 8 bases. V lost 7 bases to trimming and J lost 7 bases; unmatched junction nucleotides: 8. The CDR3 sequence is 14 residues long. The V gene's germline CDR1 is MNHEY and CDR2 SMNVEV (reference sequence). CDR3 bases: TGTGCCAGCAACGACAGGGGCAGGAGCGGGGAGCTGTTTTTT. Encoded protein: CASNDRGRSGELFF.

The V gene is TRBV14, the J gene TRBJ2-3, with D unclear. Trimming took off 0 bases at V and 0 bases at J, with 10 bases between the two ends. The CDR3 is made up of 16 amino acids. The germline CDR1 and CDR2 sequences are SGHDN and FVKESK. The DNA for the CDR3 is TGTGCCAGCAGCCAAGATAAATTTTCTAGCACAGATACGCAGTATTTT. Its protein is CASSQDKFSSTDTQYF.

The CDR3 sequence is CASSSAGAGALAGVLYEQYF. The CDR3 coding sequence is TGTGCCAGCAGTTCCGCAGGGGCAGGGGCGTTAGCGGGAGTGTTATACGAGCAGTACTTC. The rearrangement joins TRBV28 to TRBJ2-7, with 9 bases matching TRBD2. J was trimmed by 4 bases and V by 4 bases; bases with no gene match: 23. The V gene's germline CDR1 is MDHEN and CDR2 SYDVKM. CDR3 size: 20 residues.